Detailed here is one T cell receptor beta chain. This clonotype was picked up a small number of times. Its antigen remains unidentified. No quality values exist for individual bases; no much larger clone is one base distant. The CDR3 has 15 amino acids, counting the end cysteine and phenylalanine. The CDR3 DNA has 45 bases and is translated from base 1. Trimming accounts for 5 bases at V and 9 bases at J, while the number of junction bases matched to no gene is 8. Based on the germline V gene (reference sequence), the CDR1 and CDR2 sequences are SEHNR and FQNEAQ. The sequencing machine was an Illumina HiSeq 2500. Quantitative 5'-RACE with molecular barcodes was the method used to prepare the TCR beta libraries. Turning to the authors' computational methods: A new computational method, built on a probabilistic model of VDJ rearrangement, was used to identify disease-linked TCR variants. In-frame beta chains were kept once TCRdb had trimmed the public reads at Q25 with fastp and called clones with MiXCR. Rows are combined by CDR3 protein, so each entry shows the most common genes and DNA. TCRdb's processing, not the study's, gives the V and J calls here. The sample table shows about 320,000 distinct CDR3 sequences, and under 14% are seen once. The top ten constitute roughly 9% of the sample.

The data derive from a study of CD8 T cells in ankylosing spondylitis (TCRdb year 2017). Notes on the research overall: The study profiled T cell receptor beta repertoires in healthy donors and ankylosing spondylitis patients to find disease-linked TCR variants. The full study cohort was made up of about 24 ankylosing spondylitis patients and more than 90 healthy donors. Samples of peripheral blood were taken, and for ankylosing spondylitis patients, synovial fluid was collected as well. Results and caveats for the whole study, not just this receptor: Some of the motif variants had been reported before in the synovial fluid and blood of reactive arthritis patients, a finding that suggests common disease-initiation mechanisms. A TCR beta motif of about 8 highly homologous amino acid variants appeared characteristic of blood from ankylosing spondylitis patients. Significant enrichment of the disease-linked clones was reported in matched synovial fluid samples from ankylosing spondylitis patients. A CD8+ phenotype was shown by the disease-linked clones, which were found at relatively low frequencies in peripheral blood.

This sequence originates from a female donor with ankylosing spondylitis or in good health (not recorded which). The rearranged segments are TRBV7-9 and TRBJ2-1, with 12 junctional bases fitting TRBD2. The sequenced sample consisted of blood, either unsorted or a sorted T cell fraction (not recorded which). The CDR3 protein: CASSPRTSGNGEQFF. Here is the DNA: TGTGCCAGCAGCCCGAGGACTAGCGGGAATGGTGAGCAGTTCTTC.